This TCR beta chain was observed in a study of CD8 T cells in ankylosing spondylitis. Overall study findings and caveats: Matched ankylosing spondylitis synovial fluid reportedly contained a significantly enriched population of disease-linked clones. One TCR beta motif, made up of roughly eight highly homologous variants, appeared characteristic of ankylosing spondylitis blood. Disease-linked clones had a CD8+ phenotype and relatively low frequency in peripheral blood.

Using its own MiXCR run on the 5' RACE reads, TCRdb lists one record per CDR3 protein. The table includes some 200,000 distinct CDR3 sequences, 7.3% detected once. Ten or more counts support this clonotype. No antigen is known for it. The specimen was blood, either unsorted or a sorted T cell fraction (not recorded which). The receptor's source is a male donor with ankylosing spondylitis.

The CDR3 spells CASSSWTNMNTEAFF. In DNA form, the CDR3 reads TGTGCCAGCAGCTCCTGGACGAATATGAACACTGAAGCTTTCTTT. The J gene is TRBJ1-1, the V gene TRBV28; no clear D. Trimming took 6 bases from V and 0 from J, leaving 14 bases between them. This CDR3 spans 15 amino acids. CDR1 and CDR2 (germline): MDHEN, SYDVKM.